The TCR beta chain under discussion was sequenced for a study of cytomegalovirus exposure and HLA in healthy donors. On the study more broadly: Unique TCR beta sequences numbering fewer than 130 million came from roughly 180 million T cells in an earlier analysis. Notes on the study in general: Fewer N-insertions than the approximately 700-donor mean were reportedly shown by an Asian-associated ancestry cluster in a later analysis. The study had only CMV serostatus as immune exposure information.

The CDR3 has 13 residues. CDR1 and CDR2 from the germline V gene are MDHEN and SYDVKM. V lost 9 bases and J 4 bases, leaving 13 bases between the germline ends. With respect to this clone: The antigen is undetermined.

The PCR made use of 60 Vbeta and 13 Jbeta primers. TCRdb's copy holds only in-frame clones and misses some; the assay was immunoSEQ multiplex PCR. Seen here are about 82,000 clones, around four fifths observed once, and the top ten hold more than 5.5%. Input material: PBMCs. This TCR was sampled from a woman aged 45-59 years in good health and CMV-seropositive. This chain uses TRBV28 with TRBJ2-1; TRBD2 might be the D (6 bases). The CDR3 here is CASFRGMYNEQFF. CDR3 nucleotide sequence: TGTGCCAGTTTTCGGGGGATGTACAATGAGCAGTTCTTC. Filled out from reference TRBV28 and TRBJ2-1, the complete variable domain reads DVKVTQSSRYLVKRTGEKVFLECVQDMDHENMFWYRQDPGLGLRLIYFSYDVKMKEKGDIPEGYSVSREKKERFSLILESASTNQTSMYLCASFRGMYNEQFFGPGTRLTVL.